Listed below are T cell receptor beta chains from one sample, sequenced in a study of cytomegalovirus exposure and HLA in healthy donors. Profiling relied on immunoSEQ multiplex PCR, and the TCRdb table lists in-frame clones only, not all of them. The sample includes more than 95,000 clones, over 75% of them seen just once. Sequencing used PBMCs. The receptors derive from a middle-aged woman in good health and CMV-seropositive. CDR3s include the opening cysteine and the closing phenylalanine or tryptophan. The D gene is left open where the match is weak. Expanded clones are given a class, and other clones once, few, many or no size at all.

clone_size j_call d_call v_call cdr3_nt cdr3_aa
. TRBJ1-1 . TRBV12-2 TGTGCAAGTCGCTTAGACGTGGTAGGTTACAGGGGGCCCGCTATGAACACTGAAGCTTTCTTT CASRLDVVGYRGPAMNTEAFF
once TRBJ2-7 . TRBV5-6 TGTGCCAGCAGAGAGGTGCCGGGGTCCTACGAGCAGTACTTC CASREVPGSYEQYF
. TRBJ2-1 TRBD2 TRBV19 TGTGCCAGTAGTGAACTAGCGGTCCCCTACAATGAGCAGTTCTTC CASSELAVPYNEQFF
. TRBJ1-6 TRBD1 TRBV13 TGTGCCAGCAGCGAAAACAGGGGGAATTCACCCCTCCACTTT CASSENRGNSPLHF
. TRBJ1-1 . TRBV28 TGTGCCAGCAGTTTATTCGACTTTCAGGGCACTGAAGCTTTCTTT CASSLFDFQGTEAFF
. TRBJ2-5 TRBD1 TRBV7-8 TGTGCCAGCAGCGTAGCCGGACAGGGCCGAGAGACCCAGTACTTC CASSVAGQGRETQYF
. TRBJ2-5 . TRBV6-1 TGTGCCAGCGGCAGGACTCAAGAGACCCAGTACTTC CASGRTQETQYF
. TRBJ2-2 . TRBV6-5 TGTGCCAGCAGTTACTCGGGCTCCGGGGAGCTGTTTTTT CASSYSGSGELFF
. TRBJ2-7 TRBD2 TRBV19 TGTGCCAGTAGTGCCTACCCGGGACTAACTGACTACGAGCAGTACTTC CASSAYPGLTDYEQYF
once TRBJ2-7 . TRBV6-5 TGTGCCAGCGCGACTAGTTCTATCCACGAGCAGTACTTC CASATSSIHEQYF
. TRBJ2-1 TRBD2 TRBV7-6 TGTGCCAGCAGCTCCTTCCCGGGACTAGCGTCTAGAAGCAATGAGCAGTTCTTC CASSSFPGLASRSNEQFF
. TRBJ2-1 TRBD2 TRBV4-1 TGCGCCAGCAGCCGAGGACTAGCGGGGCGAGGTGAGCAGTTCTTC CASSRGLAGRGEQFF
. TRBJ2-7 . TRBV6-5 TGTGCCAGCAGTTACCAACCAGCGGGTTACGAGCAGTACTTC CASSYQPAGYEQYF
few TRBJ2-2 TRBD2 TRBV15 TGTGCCACCAGCAGAGATCATGTTCTAGCGGCATTATCCGGGGAGCTGTTTTTT CATSRDHVLAALSGELFF
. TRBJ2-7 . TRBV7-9 TGTGCCAGCAGCCCTCGGGTCGGAGCCTCCTACGAGCAGTACTTC CASSPRVGASYEQYF
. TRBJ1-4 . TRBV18 TGTGCCAGCTCTCGTGGACAGTCGGCAACTAATGAAAAACTGTTTTTT CASSRGQSATNEKLFF
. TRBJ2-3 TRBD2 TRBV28 TGTGCCAGCAGTGAGTCGCTTAGCGGGGGGGCCCGCACAGATACGCAGTATTTT CASSESLSGGARTDTQYF
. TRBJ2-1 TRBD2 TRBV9 TGTGCCAGCAGCGTAGGAGGCGGGAGGGCCCTAGGTGAGCAGTTCTTC CASSVGGGRALGEQFF
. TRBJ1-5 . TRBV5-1 TGCGCCAGCAGCCTTGGGGGGGGAGAGCAGCCCCAGCATTTT CASSLGGGEQPQHF
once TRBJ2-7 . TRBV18 TGTGCCAGCTCACCCCTCTCGGGGAGGTTGAGCTCCTACGAGCAGTACTTC CASSPLSGRLSSYEQYF
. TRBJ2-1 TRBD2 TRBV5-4 TGTGCCAGCAGCTTCTGGACTAGCGGGGTCAATGAGCAGTTCTTC CASSFWTSGVNEQFF
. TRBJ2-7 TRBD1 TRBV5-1 TGCGCCAGCAGCTCGGGAACCGGGACAGCACCCGAGCAGTACTTC CASSSGTGTAPEQYF